This T cell receptor (beta chain) was sequenced during a study of chemoradiotherapy in HPV16-positive cancers. CDR1 and CDR2 from the germline V gene are SGHNT and YYREEE (reference sequence). V shed 3 bases and J shed 6 bases, with 13 bases lying between them. CDR3 length: 13 amino acids. Repeated repertoire sampling spanned the course of chemoradiotherapy. General study findings and limits: Candidate HPV-specific clones and E7-related TCR motifs grew in tumor during treatment.

This clone was seen a single time. Its antigen is currently unknown. Produced via immunoSEQ multiplex PCR; TCRdb's table is partial and in-frame only. The table lists about 3,500 clones, around 82% of them singletons, with around 3% in the top ten. The origin of this receptor is a human donor with HPV-associated anogenital cancer. This chain links TRBV5-4 with TRBJ2-7, with D perhaps TRBD1 (6 bases). Sequenced here: tumor tissue, sampled from a patient who underwent chemoradiotherapy. In DNA form, the CDR3 reads TGTGCCAGCAGCTCATCCCGGACAGCCGAGCAGTACTTC. This gives the protein CASSSSRTAEQYF.